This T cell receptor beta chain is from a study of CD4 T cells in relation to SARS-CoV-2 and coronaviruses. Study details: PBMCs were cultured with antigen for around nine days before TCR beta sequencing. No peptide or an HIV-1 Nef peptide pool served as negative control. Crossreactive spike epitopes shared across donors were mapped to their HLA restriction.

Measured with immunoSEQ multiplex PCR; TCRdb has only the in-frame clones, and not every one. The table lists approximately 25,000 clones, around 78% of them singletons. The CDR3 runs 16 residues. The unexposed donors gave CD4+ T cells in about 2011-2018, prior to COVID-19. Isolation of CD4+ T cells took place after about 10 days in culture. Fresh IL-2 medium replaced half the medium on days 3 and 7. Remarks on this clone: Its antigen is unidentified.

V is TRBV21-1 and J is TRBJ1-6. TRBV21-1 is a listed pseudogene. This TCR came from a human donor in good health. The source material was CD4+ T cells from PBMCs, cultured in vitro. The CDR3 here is CASSRKEIRANSPLHF. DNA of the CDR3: TGTGCCAGCAGCAGAAAGGAGATTAGGGCAAATTCACCCCTCCACTTT.